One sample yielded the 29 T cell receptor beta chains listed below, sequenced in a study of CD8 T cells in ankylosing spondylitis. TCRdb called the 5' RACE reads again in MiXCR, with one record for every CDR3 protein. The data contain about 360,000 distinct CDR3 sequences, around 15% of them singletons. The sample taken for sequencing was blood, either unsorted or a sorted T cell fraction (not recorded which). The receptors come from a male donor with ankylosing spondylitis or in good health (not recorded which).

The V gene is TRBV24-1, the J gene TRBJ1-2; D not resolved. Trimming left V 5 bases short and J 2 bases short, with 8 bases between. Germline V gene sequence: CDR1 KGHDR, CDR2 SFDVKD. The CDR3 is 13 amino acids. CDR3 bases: TGTGCCACCAGTGCCGGAGAGAACTATGGCTACACCTTC. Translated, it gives CATSAGENYGYTF.

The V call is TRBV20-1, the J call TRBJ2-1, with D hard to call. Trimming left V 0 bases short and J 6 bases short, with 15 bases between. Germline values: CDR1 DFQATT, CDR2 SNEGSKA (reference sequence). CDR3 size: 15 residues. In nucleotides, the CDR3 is TGCAGTGCTAGAGATCCATCTAGAGACCCCAATGAGCAGTTCTTC. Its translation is CSARDPSRDPNEQFF.

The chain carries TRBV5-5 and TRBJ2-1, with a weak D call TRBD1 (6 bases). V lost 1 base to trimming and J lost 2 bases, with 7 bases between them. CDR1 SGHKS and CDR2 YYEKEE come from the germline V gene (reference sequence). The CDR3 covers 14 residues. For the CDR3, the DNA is TGTGCCAGCAGCTTGTACAGGGCCTACAATGAGCAGTTCTTC. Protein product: CASSLYRAYNEQFF. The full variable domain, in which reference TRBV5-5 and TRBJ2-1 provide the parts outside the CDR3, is DAGVTQSPTHLIKTRGQQVTLRCSPISGHKSVSWYQQVLGQGPQFIFQYYEKEERGRGNFPDRFSARQFPNYSSELNVNALLLGDSALYLCASSLYRAYNEQFFGPGTRLTVL.

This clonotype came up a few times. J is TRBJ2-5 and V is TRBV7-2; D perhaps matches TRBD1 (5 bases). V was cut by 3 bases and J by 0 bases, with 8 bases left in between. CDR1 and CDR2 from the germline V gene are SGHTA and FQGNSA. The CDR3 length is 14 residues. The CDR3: CASSLGLHQETQYF. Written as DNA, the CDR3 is TGTGCCAGCAGCTTGGGGCTGCACCAAGAGACCCAGTACTTC.

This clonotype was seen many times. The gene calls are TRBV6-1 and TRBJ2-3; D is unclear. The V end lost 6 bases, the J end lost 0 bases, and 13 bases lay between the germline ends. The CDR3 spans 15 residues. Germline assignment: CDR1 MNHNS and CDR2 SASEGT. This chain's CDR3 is CASRAGRSSTDTQYF. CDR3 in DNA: TGTGCCAGCAGGGCTGGGCGTTCTAGCACAGATACGCAGTATTTT.

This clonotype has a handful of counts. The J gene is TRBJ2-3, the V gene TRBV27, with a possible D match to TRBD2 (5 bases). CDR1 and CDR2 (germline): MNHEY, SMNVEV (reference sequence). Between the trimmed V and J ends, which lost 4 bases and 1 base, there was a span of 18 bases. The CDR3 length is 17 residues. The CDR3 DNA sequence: TGTGCCAGCAGTTCCGGACTGCGTTTTGGGGGCACAGATACGCAGTATTTT. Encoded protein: CASSSGLRFGGTDTQYF.

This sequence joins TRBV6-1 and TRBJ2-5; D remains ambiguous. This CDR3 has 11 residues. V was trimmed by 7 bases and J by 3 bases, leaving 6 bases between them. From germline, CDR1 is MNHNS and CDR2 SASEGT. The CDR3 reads CASIREETQYF. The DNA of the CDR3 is TGTGCCAGCATCCGGGAAGAGACCCAGTACTTC.

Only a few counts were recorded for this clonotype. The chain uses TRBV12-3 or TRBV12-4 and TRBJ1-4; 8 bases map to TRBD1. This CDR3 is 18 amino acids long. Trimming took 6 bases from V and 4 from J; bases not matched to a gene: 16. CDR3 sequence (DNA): TGTGCCAGCAGCCGCGGACAGGGCCAGAACGATGGTAATGAAAAACTGTTTTTT. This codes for CASSRGQGQNDGNEKLFF.

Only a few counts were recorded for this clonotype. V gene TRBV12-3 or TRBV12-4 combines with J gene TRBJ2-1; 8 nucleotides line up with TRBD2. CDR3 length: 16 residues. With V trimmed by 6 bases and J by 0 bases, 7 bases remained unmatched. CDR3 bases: TGTGCCAGCAGCCCCCAGCGGGGGCCCTCCTACAATGAGCAGTTCTTC. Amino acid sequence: CASSPQRGPSYNEQFF.

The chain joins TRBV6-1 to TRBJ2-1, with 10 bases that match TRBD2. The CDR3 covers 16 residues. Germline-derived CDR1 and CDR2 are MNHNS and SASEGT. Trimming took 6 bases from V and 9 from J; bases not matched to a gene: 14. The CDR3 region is CASRGARSGGAVEQFF. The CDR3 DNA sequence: TGTGCCAGCAGAGGTGCTAGAAGCGGGGGGGCAGTTGAGCAGTTCTTC.

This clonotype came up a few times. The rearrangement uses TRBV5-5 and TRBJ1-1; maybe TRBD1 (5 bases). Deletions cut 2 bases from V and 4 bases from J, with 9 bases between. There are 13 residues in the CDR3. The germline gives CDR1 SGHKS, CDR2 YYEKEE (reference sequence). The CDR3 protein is CASSFGHGTEAFF. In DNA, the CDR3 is TGTGCCAGCAGCTTTGGACACGGCACTGAAGCTTTCTTT.

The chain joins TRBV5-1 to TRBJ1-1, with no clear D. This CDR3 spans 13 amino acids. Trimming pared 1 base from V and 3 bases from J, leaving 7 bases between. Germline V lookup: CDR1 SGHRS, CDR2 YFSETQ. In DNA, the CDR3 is TGCGCCAGCAGCTTGAGAATCGACACTGAAGCTTTCTTT. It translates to CASSLRIDTEAFF.

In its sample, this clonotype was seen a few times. The CDR3 coding sequence is TGTGCCAGCAGCAAAGCCTGGACAGGGATCACCGGGGAGCTGTTTTTT. It encodes CASSKAWTGITGELFF. V usage is TRBV21-1 and J usage is TRBJ2-2; the table names TRBD1, a call not compared with the DNA. TRBV21-1 is reported as a pseudogene. The CDR3 is 16 amino acids.

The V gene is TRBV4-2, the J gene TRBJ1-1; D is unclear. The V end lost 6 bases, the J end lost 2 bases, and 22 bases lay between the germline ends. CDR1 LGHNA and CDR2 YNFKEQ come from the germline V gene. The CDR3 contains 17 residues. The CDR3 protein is CASSPESADTPNTEAFF. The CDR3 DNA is TGTGCCAGCAGTCCTGAGAGCGCCGATACTCCAAACACTGAAGCTTTCTTT.

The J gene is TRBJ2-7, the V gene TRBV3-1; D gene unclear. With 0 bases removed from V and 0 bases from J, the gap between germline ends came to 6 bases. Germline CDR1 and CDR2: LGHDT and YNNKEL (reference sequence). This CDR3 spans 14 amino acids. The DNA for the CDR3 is TGTGCCAGCAGCCAAGATTACAGCTCCTACGAGCAGTACTTC. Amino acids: CASSQDYSSYEQYF.

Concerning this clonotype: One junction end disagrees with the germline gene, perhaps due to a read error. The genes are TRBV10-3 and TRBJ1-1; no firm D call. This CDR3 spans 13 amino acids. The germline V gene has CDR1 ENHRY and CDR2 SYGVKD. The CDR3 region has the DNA TGTGCCTTCAGGACGGTGTTGGGCGCTGAAGCTTTCTTT. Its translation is CAFRTVLGAEAFF.

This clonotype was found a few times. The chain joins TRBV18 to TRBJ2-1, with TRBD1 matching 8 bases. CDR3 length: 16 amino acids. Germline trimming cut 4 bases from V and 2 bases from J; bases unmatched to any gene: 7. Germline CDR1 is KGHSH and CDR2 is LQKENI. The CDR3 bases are TGTGCCAGCTCACTATACCGGGACAGGACCTACAATGAGCAGTTCTTC. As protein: CASSLYRDRTYNEQFF.

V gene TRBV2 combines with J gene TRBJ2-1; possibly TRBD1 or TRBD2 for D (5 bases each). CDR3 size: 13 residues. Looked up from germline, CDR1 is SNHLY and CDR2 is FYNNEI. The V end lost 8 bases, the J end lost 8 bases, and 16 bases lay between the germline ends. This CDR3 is CASLGVKGDEQFF. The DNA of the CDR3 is TGTGCCAGCCTGGGGGTCAAGGGTGATGAGCAGTTCTTC.

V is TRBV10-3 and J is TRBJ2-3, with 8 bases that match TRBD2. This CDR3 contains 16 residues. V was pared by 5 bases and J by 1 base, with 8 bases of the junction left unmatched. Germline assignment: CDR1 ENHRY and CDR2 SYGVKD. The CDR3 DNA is TGTGCCATCAGTCCTCTAGCGGGCTTCGGCACAGATACGCAGTATTTT. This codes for CAISPLAGFGTDTQYF.

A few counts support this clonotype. The CDR3 region is CASRKDLSGANVLTF. DNA of the CDR3: TGTGCCAGCAGAAAAGATCTCTCTGGGGCCAACGTCCTGACTTTC. The chain is built from TRBV6-1 and TRBJ2-6; no definite D call. V was cut by 6 bases and J by 0 bases, with 9 bases left in between. The germline V gene encodes CDR1 MNHNS and CDR2 SASEGT. CDR3 length: 15 amino acids.

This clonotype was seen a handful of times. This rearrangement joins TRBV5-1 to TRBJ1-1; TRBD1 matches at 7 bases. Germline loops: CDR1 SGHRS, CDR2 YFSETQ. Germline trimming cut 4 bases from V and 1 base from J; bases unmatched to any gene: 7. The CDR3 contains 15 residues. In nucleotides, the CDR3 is TGCGCCAGCAGCCCCCTGACAGGGAGGAACACTGAAGCTTTCTTT. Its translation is CASSPLTGRNTEAFF. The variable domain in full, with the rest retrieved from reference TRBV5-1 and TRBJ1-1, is KAGVTQTPRYLIKTRGQQVTLSCSPISGHRSVSWYQQTPGQGLQFLFEYFSETQRNKGNFPGRFSGRQFSNSRSEMNVSTLELGDSALYLCASSPLTGRNTEAFFGQGTRLTVV.

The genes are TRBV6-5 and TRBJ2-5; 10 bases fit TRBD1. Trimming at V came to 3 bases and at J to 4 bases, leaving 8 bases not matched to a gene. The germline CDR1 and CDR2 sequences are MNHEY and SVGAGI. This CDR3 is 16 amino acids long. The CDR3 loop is CASSYLGTGVRETQYF. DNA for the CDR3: TGTGCCAGCAGTTATTTGGGGACAGGGGTTCGAGAGACCCAGTACTTC.

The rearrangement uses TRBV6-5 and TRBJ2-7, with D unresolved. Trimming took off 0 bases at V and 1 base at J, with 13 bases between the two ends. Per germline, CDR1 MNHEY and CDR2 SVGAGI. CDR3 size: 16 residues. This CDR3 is CASSYSYRALSYEQYF. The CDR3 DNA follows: TGTGCCAGCAGTTACTCGTATCGGGCCTTATCCTACGAGCAGTACTTC.

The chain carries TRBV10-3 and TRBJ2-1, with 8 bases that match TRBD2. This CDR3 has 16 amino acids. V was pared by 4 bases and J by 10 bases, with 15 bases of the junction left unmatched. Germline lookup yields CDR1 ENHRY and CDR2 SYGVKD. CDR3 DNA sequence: TGTGCCATCAGTGGTCTAGCGGGTACTATGAGGTCGGAGCAGTTCTTC. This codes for CAISGLAGTMRSEQFF.

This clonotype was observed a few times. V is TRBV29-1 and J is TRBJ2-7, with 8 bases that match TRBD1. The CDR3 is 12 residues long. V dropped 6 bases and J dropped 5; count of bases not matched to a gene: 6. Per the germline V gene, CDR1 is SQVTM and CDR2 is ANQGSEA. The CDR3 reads CSVRQGSHEQYF. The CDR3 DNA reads TGCAGCGTCAGACAGGGGTCCCACGAGCAGTACTTC.

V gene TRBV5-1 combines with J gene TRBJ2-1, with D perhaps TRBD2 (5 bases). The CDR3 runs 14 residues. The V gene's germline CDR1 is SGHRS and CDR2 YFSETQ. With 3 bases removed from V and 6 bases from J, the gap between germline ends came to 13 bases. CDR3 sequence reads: CASSSYGVGNEQFF. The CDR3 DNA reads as TGCGCCAGCAGCTCTTACGGGGTAGGCAATGAGCAGTTCTTC. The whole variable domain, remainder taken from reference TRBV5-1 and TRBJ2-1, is KAGVTQTPRYLIKTRGQQVTLSCSPISGHRSVSWYQQTPGQGLQFLFEYFSETQRNKGNFPGRFSGRQFSNSRSEMNVSTLELGDSALYLCASSSYGVGNEQFFGPGTRLTVL.

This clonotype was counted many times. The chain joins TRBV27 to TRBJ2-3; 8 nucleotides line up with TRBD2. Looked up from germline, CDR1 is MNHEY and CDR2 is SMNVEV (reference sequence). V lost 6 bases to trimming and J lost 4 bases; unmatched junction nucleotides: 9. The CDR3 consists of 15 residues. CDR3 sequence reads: CASRFTSGRADTQYF. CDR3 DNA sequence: TGTGCCAGCAGATTTACTAGCGGTAGGGCAGATACGCAGTATTTT.

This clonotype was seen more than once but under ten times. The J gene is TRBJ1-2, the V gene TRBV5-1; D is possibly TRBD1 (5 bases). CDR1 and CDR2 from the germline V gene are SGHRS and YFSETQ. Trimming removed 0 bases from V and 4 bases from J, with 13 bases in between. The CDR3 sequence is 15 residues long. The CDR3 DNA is TGCGCCAGCAGCTTGGCCGACGGACACAGCTATGGCTACACCTTC. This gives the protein CASSLADGHSYGYTF.

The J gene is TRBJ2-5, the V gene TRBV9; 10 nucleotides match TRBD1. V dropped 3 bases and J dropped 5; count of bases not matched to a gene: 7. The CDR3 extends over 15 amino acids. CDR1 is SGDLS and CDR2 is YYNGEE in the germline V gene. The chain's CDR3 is CASSGQGARGETQYF. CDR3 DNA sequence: TGTGCCAGCAGCGGACAGGGGGCCAGGGGGGAGACCCAGTACTTC.